The clone carrying this T cell receptor (beta chain) was recorded many times. TCRdb itself ran the 5' RACE reads through MiXCR, one entry per CDR3 protein. The table lists about 430,000 distinct CDR3 sequences, more than 20% of them singletons. Trimming stripped 6 bases from V and 5 bases from J, with 10 bases between. The length of the CDR3 is 12 residues. This sample was included in a study of T-cell memory formation after mild COVID-19. This receptor was taken from an adult woman who had mild COVID-19 (a few samples of this study predate the infection). Cell type and time point are not known. The chain carries TRBV12-3 or TRBV12-4 and TRBJ1-1; D uncertain. Sample: PBMCs or a T cell subset sorted from them (not recorded which). The DNA for the CDR3 is TGTGCCAGCAGCCGGGGAGGGACTGAAGCTTTCTTT. Its protein product is CASSRGGTEAFF.